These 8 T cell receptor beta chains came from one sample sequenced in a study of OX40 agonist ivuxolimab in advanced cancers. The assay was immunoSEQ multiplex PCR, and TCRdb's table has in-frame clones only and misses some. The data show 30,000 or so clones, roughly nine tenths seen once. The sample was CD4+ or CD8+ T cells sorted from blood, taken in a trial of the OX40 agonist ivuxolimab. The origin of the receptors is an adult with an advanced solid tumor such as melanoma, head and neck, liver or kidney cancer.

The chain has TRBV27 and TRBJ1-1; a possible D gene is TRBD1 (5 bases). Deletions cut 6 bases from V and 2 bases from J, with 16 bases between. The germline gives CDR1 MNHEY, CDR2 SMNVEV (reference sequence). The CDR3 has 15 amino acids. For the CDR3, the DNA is TGTGCCAGCAGCCCCCGGGGGACGGCTAACACTGAAGCTTTCTTT. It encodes CASSPRGTANTEAFF.

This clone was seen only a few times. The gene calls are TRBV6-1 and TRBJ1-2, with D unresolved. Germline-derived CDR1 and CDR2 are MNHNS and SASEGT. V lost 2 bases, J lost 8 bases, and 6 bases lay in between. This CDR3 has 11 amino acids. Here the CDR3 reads CASSEMLGYTF. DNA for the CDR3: TGTGCCAGCAGTGAAATGTTGGGCTACACCTTC.

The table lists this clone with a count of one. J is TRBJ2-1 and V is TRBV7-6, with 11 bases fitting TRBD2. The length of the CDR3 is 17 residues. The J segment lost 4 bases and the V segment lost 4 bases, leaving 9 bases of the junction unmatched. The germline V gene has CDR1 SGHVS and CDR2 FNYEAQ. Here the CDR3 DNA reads TGTGCCAGCAGCTCGCGGGGACTAGCGGAGGGGTACAATGAGCAGTTCTTC. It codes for CASSSRGLAEGYNEQFF.

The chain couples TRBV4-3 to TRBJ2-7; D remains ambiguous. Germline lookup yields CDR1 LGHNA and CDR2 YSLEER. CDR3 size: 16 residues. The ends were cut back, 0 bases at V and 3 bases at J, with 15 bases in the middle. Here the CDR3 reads CASSQDLGSVGYEQYF. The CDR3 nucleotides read TGCGCCAGCAGCCAAGATCTGGGTTCCGTAGGCTACGAGCAGTACTTC.

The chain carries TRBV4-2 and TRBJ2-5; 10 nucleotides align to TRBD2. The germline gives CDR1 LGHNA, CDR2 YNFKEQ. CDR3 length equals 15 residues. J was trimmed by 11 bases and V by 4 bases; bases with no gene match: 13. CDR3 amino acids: CASSPGTSESEEQYF. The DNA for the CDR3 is TGTGCCAGCAGCCCGGGGACTAGCGAATCAGAAGAGCAGTACTTC.

Written as DNA, the CDR3 is TGTGCCAGCAGCGATAGCACAGATACGCAGTATTTT. Its translation: CASSDSTDTQYF. This chain uses TRBV7-9 with TRBJ2-3; D uncertain. Trimming removed 5 bases at V and 0 bases at J, with 3 bases between. From germline, CDR1 is SEHNR and CDR2 FQNEAQ (reference sequence). The CDR3 spans 12 residues.

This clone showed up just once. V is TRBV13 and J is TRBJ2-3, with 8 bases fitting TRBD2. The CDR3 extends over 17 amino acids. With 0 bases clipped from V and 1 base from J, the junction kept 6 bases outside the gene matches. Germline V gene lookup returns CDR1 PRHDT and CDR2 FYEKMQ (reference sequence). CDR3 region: CASSLGFRREGTDTQYF. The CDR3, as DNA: TGTGCCAGCAGCTTAGGCTTCCGGCGGGAGGGCACAGATACGCAGTATTTT.

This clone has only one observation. The CDR3 loop reads CASSAGLFYGYTF. The CDR3 coding sequence is TGTGCCAGCAGTGCGGGACTGTTCTATGGCTACACCTTC. The chain has TRBV6-1 and TRBJ1-2, with D tentatively TRBD1 (5 bases). CDR3 size: 13 residues. Trimming shortened V by 4 bases and J by 4 bases, and 10 bases separated the two germline ends. Germline assignment: CDR1 MNHNS and CDR2 SASEGT.